This T cell receptor beta chain was found in a study of blood T cell repertoires in COVID-19. In the study overall: The origin of the acute and convalescent COVID-19 samples was the United States, Italy and Spain. In each case, the material was cDNA or gDNA derived from T cells, B-cell-depleted T cells, or PBMCs.

In the authors' workflow: For nucleated cells, counts were estimated from reference gene primer amplification. The protocol was immunoSEQ multiplex PCR, while the TCRdb copy is restricted to in-frame clones and leaves out a portion. The V and J calls and clone size were taken over from that table, and D and trimming were inferred from the DNA. The sample shows about 100,000 clones, 70% to 80% of them seen only once. CDR3 length equals 14 residues. Between the trimmed V and J ends, which lost 7 bases and 3 bases, there was a span of 18 bases. The germline gives CDR1 SQVTM, CDR2 ANQGSEA. Sequenced: peripheral blood. This sequence originates from a woman between 70 and 85 years old with acute or convalescent COVID-19. This sequence joins TRBV29-1 and TRBJ2-5; maybe TRBD2 (7 bases). Written as DNA, the CDR3 is TGCAGCGCTCCCAGGGAGGGGACAAAAGAGACCCAGTACTTC. It yields the protein CSAPREGTKETQYF. Using reference TRBV29-1 and TRBJ2-5 for the parts outside the CDR3, the full variable domain is SAVISQKPSRDICQRGTSLTIQCQVDSQVTMMFWYRQQPGQSLTLIATANQGSEATYESGFVIDKFPISRPNLTFSTLTVSNMSPEDSSIYLCSAPREGTKETQYFGPGTRLLVL.